The clone carrying this T cell receptor (beta chain) was picked up many times. The antigen is not known. TCRdb re-derived calls from the reads in MiXCR, one entry per CDR3 protein. The table lists 500,000 or so distinct CDR3 sequences, approximately 15% of them singletons, with approximately 24% in the top ten. The CDR3 has 14 residues. Germline lookup yields CDR1 SEHNR and CDR2 FQNEAQ (reference sequence). Trimming took off 1 base at V and 5 bases at J, with 11 bases between the two ends. The sample originates from a study of T cell repertoires in cytomegalovirus infection. Study information: Through public TCR beta signatures, both CMV infection and matching HLA type were indicated. General observations from the study: The study found HLA-C-restricted CMV-specific TCR beta clonotypes dominating the ex vivo response. Totalled public TCR beta family frequency picked out people who carried CMV plus the relevant HLA.

The source of this sequence is a human donor in good health (CMV status not recorded). Some clones in this sample may be carry-over from other donors' samples. The chain links TRBV7-9 to TRBJ1-2; unclear D gene. Sequences were obtained from CD8+ T cells from PBMCs. CDR3 nucleotide sequence: TGTGCCAGCAGCTTAGTCGGCGGTGGGTATGGCTACACCTTC. Translation: CASSLVGGGYGYTF.